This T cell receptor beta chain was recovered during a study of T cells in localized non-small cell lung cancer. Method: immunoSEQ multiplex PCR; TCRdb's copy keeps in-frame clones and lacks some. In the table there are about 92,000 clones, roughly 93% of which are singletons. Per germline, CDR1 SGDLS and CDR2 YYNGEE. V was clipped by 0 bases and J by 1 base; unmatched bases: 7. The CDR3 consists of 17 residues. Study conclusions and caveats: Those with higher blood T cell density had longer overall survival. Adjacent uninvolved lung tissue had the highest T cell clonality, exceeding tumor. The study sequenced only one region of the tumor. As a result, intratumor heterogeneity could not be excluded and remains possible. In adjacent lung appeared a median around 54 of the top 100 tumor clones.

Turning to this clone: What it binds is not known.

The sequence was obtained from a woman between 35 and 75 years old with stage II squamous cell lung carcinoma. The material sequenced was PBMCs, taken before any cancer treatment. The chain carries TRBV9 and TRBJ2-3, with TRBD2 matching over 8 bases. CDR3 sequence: CASSVAPSGSGTDTQYF. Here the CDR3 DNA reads TGTGCCAGCAGCGTAGCCCCAAGCGGGAGCGGCACAGATACGCAGTATTTT.